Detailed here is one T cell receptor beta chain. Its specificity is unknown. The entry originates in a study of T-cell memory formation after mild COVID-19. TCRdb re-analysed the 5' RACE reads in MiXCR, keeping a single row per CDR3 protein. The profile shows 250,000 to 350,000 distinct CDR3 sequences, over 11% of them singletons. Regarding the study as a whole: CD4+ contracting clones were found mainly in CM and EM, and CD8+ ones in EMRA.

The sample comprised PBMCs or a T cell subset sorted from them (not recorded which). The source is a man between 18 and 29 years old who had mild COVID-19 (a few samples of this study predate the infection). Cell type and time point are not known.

DNA for the CDR3: TGTGCCAGCAGTTCGGGACAGGGGCGGTTCTACGAGCAGTACTTC. Its translation: CASSSGQGRFYEQYF. V is TRBV12-3 or TRBV12-4 and J is TRBJ2-7, with 10 positions matching TRBD1. J gave up 3 bases and V 4 bases, and 6 bases lay outside the gene matches. The CDR3 is made up of 15 amino acids.